This TCR beta chain was retrieved from a study of blood T cells in healthy people across ages. Every donor gave approximately 10 milliliters of peripheral blood. The CDR3 runs to 14 residues. The germline V gene has CDR1 DFQATT and CDR2 SNEGSKA (reference sequence). Trimming took 1 base from V and 0 from J, leaving 7 bases between them. For the second PCR, which ran for 7 to 11 cycles, a sample-barcoded 5' primer and a J-beta primer mix were used. Each cDNA was tagged by a template-switch adaptor containing 12 random nucleotides. MiXCR, run by TCRdb on the 5' RACE reads, gives a single entry per CDR3 protein. The sample has 1 million to 1.2 million distinct CDR3 sequences, roughly two fifths seen once. Whole-study findings and limits: Diversity of TCR beta correlated strongly with naive T cell percentage.

On this clonotype itself: No antigen is known for it.

The V gene is TRBV20-1, the J gene TRBJ2-1; D unresolved. This clonotype was sampled from a man younger than 30 in good health. Source material: blood. The CDR3 coding sequence is TGCAGTGCTAGAGTCCTTGGCTCCTACAATGAGCAGTTCTTC. It translates to CSARVLGSYNEQFF.